The 24 T cell receptor beta chains below all came from one sample that was sequenced in a study of tumor and adjacent non-tumor tissue in lung cancer. This sample's RNA came from whole unsorted tissue. Three rounds of nested PCR, following a modified ARM-PCR protocol, produced the TCRbeta library. TCRdb reprocessed the multiplex PCR reads with MiXCR, giving one entry per CDR3 protein. The sample includes over 130,000 distinct CDR3 sequences, around 61% of them seen just once. Sequencing input: lung tumor tissue. Receptors originate from a man in his 60s with small cell lung cancer.

As for this clonotype: Lacking the conserved final phenylalanine or tryptophan, this CDR3 likely reflects a read error. V is TRBV28 and J is TRBJ2-7, with D unresolved. Trimming shortened V by 4 bases and J by 10 bases, and 17 bases separated the two germline ends. The CDR3 is made up of 13 amino acids. The germline V gene encodes CDR1 MDHEN and CDR2 SYDVKM. CDR3 sequence reads: CASSSLDMTEQYI. For the CDR3, the DNA is TGTGCCAGCAGTTCCCTCGACATGACCGAACAGTACATC.

Note on this clonotype: The CDR3 ends on some other residue instead of the conserved phenylalanine or tryptophan, so this is likely a read error. The DNA is omitted, as the CDR3 cannot be located on it reliably, and the CDR3 follows TCRdb's listing. CDR3: CASESNTGKRFS. The rearrangement uses TRBV28 and TRBJ2-2. Germline V gives CDR1 MDHEN, CDR2 SYDVKM. The CDR3 is 12 amino acids long, termini counted.

The chain couples TRBV6-1 to TRBJ2-6, with 9 positions matching TRBD1. CDR1 MNHNS and CDR2 SASEGT come from the germline V gene. V dropped 3 bases and J dropped 0; count of bases not matched to a gene: 12. The CDR3 covers 20 residues. CDR3 protein: CASSEVPGQGSSSGANVLTF. In nucleotides, the CDR3 is TGTGCCAGCAGTGAGGTCCCGGGACAGGGTAGTAGCTCTGGGGCCAACGTCCTGACTTTC.

This clonotype showed up just once. CDR3 sequence (DNA): TGCGCCAGCAGCCCGGGCGGGAGTGGCGGTGAGCAGTTCTTC. It is translated as CASSPGGSGGEQFF. The chain couples TRBV5-1 to TRBJ2-1, with TRBD2 matching over 7 bases. V lost 4 bases and J lost 9; bases outside the gene matches: 10. Germline CDR1 and CDR2: SGHRS and YFSETQ. The CDR3 length is 14 residues.

This clonotype was recorded a few times. At one boundary the junction diverges from the germline segment, which might be a read error. The gene calls are TRBV6-5 and TRBJ2-3; TRBD2 agrees at 14 bases. Germline assignment: CDR1 MNHEY and CDR2 SVGAGI. CDR3 length equals 15 residues. CDR3 nucleotide sequence: TGTACCAGCAGTCCGGGACTAGCGGGGGCAGATACGCAGTATTTT. Translating it yields CTSSPGLAGADTQYF.

In this sample, this clonotype turned up a few times. This sequence joins TRBV29-1 and TRBJ2-6; D unresolved. This CDR3 is 13 amino acids long. The germline V and J ends were trimmed by 1 base and 4 bases, with 5 bases remaining between them. The germline CDR1 and CDR2 sequences are SQVTM and ANQGSEA. CDR3 in amino acids: CSVEGVGANVLTF. The CDR3 nucleotides are TGCAGCGTTGAAGGGGTGGGGGCCAACGTCCTGACTTTC.

With respect to this clonotype: A junction boundary mismatches the germline segment, possibly from a read error. The chain joins TRBV4-1 to TRBJ2-7, with 13 bases matching TRBD2. The CDR3 loop spans 18 amino acids. From germline, CDR1 is MGHRA and CDR2 YSYEKL. The CDR3 protein is CASSPKGLAGLRSYEKYF. DNA for the CDR3: TGCGCCAGCAGCCCAAAGGGACTAGCGGGATTGAGGAGCTACGAGAAGTACTTC.

With respect to this clonotype: At one end the junction does not follow the germline gene, possibly because of a read error. The V gene is TRBV11-2, the J gene TRBJ2-3; D might be TRBD2 (5 bases). The CDR3 spans 14 residues. Germline V gene lookup returns CDR1 SGHAT and CDR2 FQNNGV. This CDR3 is CAGSFAGETDTQYF. The CDR3 coding sequence is TGTGCCGGCAGCTTTGCGGGTGAAACAGATACGCAATATTTT.

This clonotype was seen at least ten times. The chain links TRBV20-1 to TRBJ2-7, with 13 bases aligning to TRBD2. V trimming: 6 bases; J trimming: 2 bases; junction bases outside the gene matches: 10. The CDR3 extends over 16 amino acids. Per the germline V gene, CDR1 is DFQATT and CDR2 is SNEGSKA (reference sequence). CDR3 residues: CSATGLAGVIPYEQYF. For the CDR3, the DNA is TGCAGTGCAACAGGACTAGCGGGGGTAATCCCCTACGAGCAGTACTTC.

As concerns this clonotype: At one boundary the junction diverges from the germline segment, which might be a read error. The rearrangement links TRBV11-3 to TRBJ2-1, with D possibly being TRBD2 (6 bases). There are 17 residues in the CDR3. Germline V lookup: CDR1 SGHNT, CDR2 YENEEA. The chain's CDR3 is CPSSLEWSNGRPCEQFF. For the CDR3, the DNA is TGTCCCAGCAGCTTAGAATGGTCTAATGGGAGGCCGTGTGAGCAGTTCTTC.

On this clonotype: A much larger clone lies one base from this, so it may be a read error. CDR3 nucleotides: TGCAGTGCTAGAGGTACAGTGAACACTGGAGCTTTCTTT. This encodes CSARGTVNTGAFF. V gene TRBV20-1 combines with J gene TRBJ1-1; D not certain. CDR3 length: 13 residues. Germline CDR1 and CDR2: DFQATT and SNEGSKA (reference sequence).

This clonotype was counted between two and nine times. The CDR3 spells CASRPAPGRAQFF. Here the CDR3 DNA reads TGTGCCAGCAGACCTGCACCAGGGCGTGCGCAGTTCTTC. The chain employs TRBV6-5 and TRBJ2-1, with a weak D call TRBD1 (5 bases). CDR1 is MNHEY and CDR2 is SVGAGI in the germline V gene. Trimming left V 6 bases short and J 12 bases short, with 18 bases between. CDR3 length equals 13 residues.

About this clonotype itself: Being one base from a much bigger clone, this may be a read error. The rearrangement uses TRBV12-3 or TRBV12-4 and TRBJ2-2, with 9 positions matching TRBD1. This CDR3 has 14 residues. V lost 10 bases to trimming and J lost 2 bases; unmatched junction nucleotides: 5. This CDR3 reads CANKQGANTGELFF. The CDR3 DNA sequence: TGTGCCAACAAACAGGGGGCAAACACCGGGGAGCTGTTTTTT.

This chain links TRBV20-1 with TRBJ2-3; 15 bases agree with TRBD2. Germline lookup yields CDR1 DFQATT and CDR2 SNEGSKA (reference sequence). This CDR3 is 20 amino acids long. V gave up 0 bases and J gave up 5 bases; unmatched junction bases: 15. CDR3 in amino acids: CSARDIRAGLAGGLIDTQYF. The CDR3 DNA reads TGCAGTGCTAGAGATATCAGGGCAGGACTAGCGGGAGGGCTGATAGATACGCAGTATTTT.

To note about this clonotype: An end of the junction differs from the germline gene, which may be a read error. The V call is TRBV29-1, the J call TRBJ1-2; D is unclear. The germline V gene encodes CDR1 SQVTM and CDR2 ANQGSEA. This CDR3 has 12 amino acids. The CDR3 DNA follows: TGCGGCGTTTTATACAGTAACTATGGCTACACCTTC. Amino acid sequence: CGVLYSNYGYTF.

Worth noting for this clonotype: This clone may be a read error of a much larger clone one base away. The chain carries TRBV12-3 or TRBV12-4 and TRBJ1-5; D not certain. This CDR3 is built from 12 residues. CDR3 in DNA: TGTGCCAACAGTTTTCGGGGTCAGCCCCAGCATTTT. It specifies CANSFRGQPQHF.

The rearrangement uses TRBV29-1 and TRBJ2-3; D is uncertain. Trimming left V 7 bases short and J 1 base short, with 9 bases between. The CDR3 extends over 12 amino acids. The germline CDR1 and CDR2 sequences are SQVTM and ANQGSEA. The CDR3: CSGSGGTDTQYF. CDR3 in DNA: TGCAGCGGCAGTGGGGGCACAGATACGCAGTATTTT.

With respect to this clonotype: The junction and the germline gene differ at one end; a read error may be behind it. V usage is TRBV14 and J usage is TRBJ1-6; D is possibly TRBD1 (5 bases). The CDR3 is 14 residues long. Germline V gene sequence: CDR1 SGHDN, CDR2 FVKESK. In DNA form, the CDR3 reads TGTCCCAGCAGCCGTTCCTGGGGGGGTTCACCCCTCCACTTT. The encoded protein is CPSSRSWGGSPLHF. Combining the CDR3 with reference TRBV14 and TRBJ1-6 gives the whole variable domain EAGVTQFPSHSVIEKGQTVTLRCDPISGHDNLYWYRRVMGKEIKFLLHFVKESKQDESGMPNNRFLAERTGGTYSTLKVQPAELEDSGVYFCPSSRSWGGSPLHFGNGTRLTVT.

About this clonotype: A read error may account for a junction end that differs from germline. This chain connects TRBV29-1 to TRBJ2-2, with a tentative D call TRBD2 (5 bases). Germline V gives CDR1 SQVTM, CDR2 ANQGSEA. The CDR3 contains 13 residues. The CDR3 nucleotides are TGCAGCGCTTCAAAAACCAGAGACGGGGAGCTGTCTTTT. Its protein product is CSASKTRDGELSF.

This clonotype was seen only a few times. Germline is not matched at one junction end, which may reflect a read error. The chain recombines TRBV11-2 with TRBJ2-1; D unclear. From germline, CDR1 is SGHAT and CDR2 FQNNGV. The length of the CDR3 is 13 residues. In nucleotides, the CDR3 is TGTCCCAGCAGCTTCGTGCTCAACTATGATCAGTTCTTC. This translates into CPSSFVLNYDQFF.

In its sample, this clonotype was seen many times. The chain employs TRBV20-1 and TRBJ2-3, with TRBD1 as a possible D gene (5 bases). This CDR3 comprises 13 residues. The V gene lost 6 bases and the J gene lost 0 bases, with 10 bases spanning the gap. Germline V CDR1 and CDR2: DFQATT, SNEGSKA (reference sequence). The chain's CDR3 is CSAAGLSTDTQYF. In DNA, the CDR3 is TGCAGTGCCGCAGGGCTTAGCACAGATACGCAGTATTTT.

Regarding this clonotype: Sequence at one end of the junction differs from germline and may be a read error. The chain recombines TRBV10-3 with TRBJ1-2; 8 bases map to TRBD1. This CDR3 region has 14 residues. Germline V gene sequence: CDR1 ENHRY, CDR2 SYGVKD. As DNA, the CDR3 is TGTGTCATCAGGCCGACAGGGGCAAACTATGGCTACACCTTC. It specifies CVIRPTGANYGYTF.

This clonotype was counted ten times or more. The rearrangement joins TRBV11-3 to TRBJ2-5, with 7 nucleotides matching TRBD1. The CDR3 length is 15 residues. Trimming removed 2 bases from V and 2 bases from J; junction bases left unmatched: 5. The germline V gene encodes CDR1 SGHNT and CDR2 YENEEA. CDR3 bases: TGTGCCAGCAGCTTACTGGGACAGCGACAAGAGACCCAGTACTTC. It encodes CASSLLGQRQETQYF.

The rearrangement uses TRBV20-1 and TRBJ1-5; D call uncertain. Trimming took 4 bases from V and 4 from J, leaving 17 bases between them. This CDR3 has 15 amino acids. CDR1 and CDR2 from the germline V gene are DFQATT and SNEGSKA (reference sequence). This CDR3 is CSANLGVGSNQPQHF. The CDR3 nucleotides are TGCAGTGCTAATTTGGGTGTTGGGAGTAATCAGCCCCAGCATTTT.